Following are 10 T cell receptor beta chains from one sample sequenced in a study of identical twins. One entry per CDR3 protein results from TCRdb running MiXCR on the 5' RACE reads. This table holds 500,000 to 650,000 distinct CDR3 sequences, 20% to 25% found once. These data were likewise used in another study, on yellow fever vaccine responses in identical twins.

Sequenced input: CD4+ T cells sorted from blood. These receptors all stem from a woman aged 18 to 35 in good health.

This clonotype was detected only a few times. The chain uses TRBV5-1 and TRBJ2-1; D might be TRBD1 (6 bases). CDR1 SGHRS and CDR2 YFSETQ come from the germline V gene. The length of the CDR3 is 15 residues. V was trimmed by 2 bases and J by 0 bases, leaving 9 bases between them. The CDR3 reads CASSLGDTSYNEQFF. The CDR3 coding sequence is TGCGCCAGCAGCTTAGGGGACACCTCCTACAATGAGCAGTTCTTC.

The chain links TRBV12-3 or TRBV12-4 to TRBJ1-5, with D hard to call. Trimming pared 5 bases from V and 0 bases from J, leaving 14 bases between. The length of the CDR3 is 16 residues. This CDR3 is CASSPPGVGSNQPQHF. The CDR3 DNA is TGTGCCAGCAGTCCCCCGGGCGTGGGTAGCAATCAGCCCCAGCATTTT.

The CDR3 protein is CASSPPSTSPNEQFF. The CDR3, as DNA: TGCGCCAGCAGCCCCCCCTCGACTAGCCCTAATGAGCAGTTCTTC. The V call is TRBV5-1, the J call TRBJ2-1; TRBD2 agrees at 7 bases. J lost 7 bases, V lost 4 bases, and 11 bases had no gene match. Germline-derived CDR1 and CDR2 are SGHRS and YFSETQ. This CDR3 has 15 amino acids.

The rearrangement links TRBV12-3 or TRBV12-4 to TRBJ2-7, with D possibly matching TRBD2 (6 bases). Trimming took off 4 bases at V and 4 bases at J, with 14 bases between the two ends. This CDR3 has 14 residues. The CDR3 DNA is TGTGCCAGCAGTTGGGCTAGCGTAGTTTACGAGCAGTACTTC. It is translated as CASSWASVVYEQYF.

The CDR3 coding sequence is TGTGCCAGCACCATCCCGGGCACCTATGGCTACACCTTC. Its translation: CASTIPGTYGYTF. The gene calls are TRBV28 and TRBJ1-2; D is unresolved. V dropped 7 bases and J dropped 4 bases, with 13 bases sitting between them. The CDR3 sequence is 13 residues long. Germline V gene lookup returns CDR1 MDHEN and CDR2 SYDVKM.

At least ten counts were recorded for this clonotype. The chain carries TRBV5-1 and TRBJ1-5, with TRBD1 matching 7 bases. The ends lost 2 bases at V and 0 bases at J; junction bases unmatched: 11. The CDR3 runs 18 residues. Germline V gene data show CDR1 as SGHRS and CDR2 as YFSETQ. The CDR3 bases are TGCGCCAGCAGCTTAGACAGGGACAGATGGGATAGCAATCAGCCCCAGCATTTT. Translating it yields CASSLDRDRWDSNQPQHF.

This clonotype was detected only a few times. This sequence joins TRBV10-3 and TRBJ2-1, with D perhaps TRBD2 (5 bases). This CDR3 is built from 16 residues. Germline V CDR1 and CDR2: ENHRY, SYGVKD. V shed 3 bases and J shed 5 bases, with 17 bases lying between them. The CDR3 DNA reads as TGTGCCATCAGTGACCCAAGGACCCCGGGGAACAATGAGCAGTTCTTC. It encodes CAISDPRTPGNNEQFF.

Only a few counts were recorded for this clonotype. The chain joins TRBV12-3 or TRBV12-4 to TRBJ2-1; D is uncertain. The CDR3 loop spans 13 amino acids. V gave up 2 bases and J gave up 7 bases, with 9 bases separating them. The CDR3: CASSLIALNEQFF. In nucleotides, the CDR3 is TGTGCCAGCAGTTTAATCGCGTTGAATGAGCAGTTCTTC.

This clonotype has only a few counts. This chain joins TRBV11-3 and TRBJ2-1; D is possibly TRBD2 (6 bases). The CDR3 has 14 residues. V was clipped by 0 bases and J by 5 bases, with 8 bases between them. Germline V gene sequence: CDR1 SGHNT, CDR2 YENEEA. This chain's CDR3 is CASSLDASDNEQFF. CDR3 in DNA: TGTGCCAGCAGCTTAGACGCTAGCGACAATGAGCAGTTCTTC.

The chain carries TRBV29-1 and TRBJ2-5, with 7 bases that match TRBD1. Germline lookup yields CDR1 SQVTM and CDR2 ANQGSEA. Losses at the gene ends were 6 bases for V and 2 bases for J; bases not matched to a gene: 3. The CDR3 length is 12 residues. The CDR3 region has the DNA TGCAGCGTGACAGGGTTTCAAGAGACCCAGTACTTC. Protein sequence: CSVTGFQETQYF.